The rows below give T cell receptor beta chains drawn from one sample of a study of OX40 agonist ivuxolimab in advanced cancers. Method: immunoSEQ multiplex PCR; TCRdb's copy keeps in-frame clones and lacks some. The sample shows some 80,000 clones, nearly 90% of them seen only once. Specimen: CD4+ or CD8+ T cells sorted from blood, collected in a trial of the OX40 agonist ivuxolimab. The receptors were sampled from an adult with an advanced solid tumor such as melanoma, head and neck, liver or kidney cancer. Each CDR3 is given without its conserved first and last residue. A clone size is listed for some rows: how often the clone was seen (once, few, many), or a class if it is expanded.

cdr3_aa j_call v_call clone_size
ASSLDLVGGGPKNNEQF TRBJ2-1 TRBV11-2 NA
ASSLQSFRGTGNTIY TRBJ1-3 TRBV7-8 NA
ASSQLTQPNTEAF TRBJ1-1 TRBV18 NA
ASSPRVRQPQH TRBJ1-5 TRBV19 NA
AWSRGQGRYGYT TRBJ1-2 TRBV30 NA
ASSLSSGSYNEQF TRBJ2-1 TRBV5-1 few
ASSVRPTGELF TRBJ2-2 TRBV7-6 NA
ASKAWDGTGTGELF TRBJ2-2 TRBV19 NA
AWSPMNTEAF TRBJ1-1 TRBV10-1 NA
ASSPQGRWTEAF TRBJ1-1 TRBV7-2 once
ASSSGSGYT TRBJ1-2 TRBV7-9 once
ASSLQGVTNEQY TRBJ2-7 TRBV11-2 NA
ASSLTGSHEQY TRBJ2-7 TRBV6-1 NA
ASSYQGASEKLF TRBJ1-4 TRBV25-1 NA
ASSPLGLDYGYT TRBJ1-2 TRBV25-1 NA
ASSLGINQPQH TRBJ1-5 TRBV2 NA
ASSEVVLGTYNEQF TRBJ2-1 TRBV6-1 once
ASSLGVGELF TRBJ2-2 TRBV27 NA
ASRGRSGGETQY TRBJ2-5 TRBV25-1 once
ASSSSGSGDTQY TRBJ2-3 TRBV7-3 NA
ASSSPRGGSYEQY TRBJ2-7 TRBV28 NA
AISESTAYGYT TRBJ1-2 TRBV10-3 NA
AWSVLGYGYT TRBJ1-2 TRBV30 few
SAERQGSDTQY TRBJ2-3 TRBV29-1 NA
SVSPGRGNTEAF TRBJ1-1 TRBV29-1 NA
AWSVPGLAYNEQF TRBJ2-1 TRBV30 NA
ASSLVLVPIGNTIY TRBJ1-3 TRBV5-5 NA
ASSEYINYGYT TRBJ1-2 TRBV2 NA
ASSLSGGGTDTQY TRBJ2-3 TRBV5-6 NA
ASSVAGTVYQETQY TRBJ2-5 TRBV9 NA
ASSLAVDVETQY TRBJ2-5 TRBV7-2 NA
ASSLLTGLVYTEAF TRBJ1-1 TRBV6-5 NA
ASSPGHSGANVLT TRBJ2-6 TRBV5-1 NA
ASSPRGGLGQPQH TRBJ1-5 TRBV18 NA
ASSRAGLGFGTGELF TRBJ2-2 TRBV19 NA
ASSSLGQDEKLF TRBJ1-4 TRBV7-8 once
ASSLSSYNEQF TRBJ2-1 TRBV19 once
ASSLDPWIAEAF TRBJ1-1 TRBV5-5 NA
ASSVDSGMEETQY TRBJ2-5 TRBV9 NA
ASSIRQGGHQPQH TRBJ1-5 TRBV19 NA
AWTLSWGRYNSPLH TRBJ1-6 TRBV30 NA
ASSTRETQY TRBJ2-5 TRBV5-1 NA
ASRGGVFGETQY TRBJ2-5 TRBV19 NA
ASSMNRGRDTQY TRBJ2-3 TRBV19 NA
ASSYGTDTQY TRBJ2-3 TRBV6-5 NA
AWSPCF TRBJ1-4 TRBV30 NA
ASSPGGPYEQY TRBJ2-7 TRBV27 NA